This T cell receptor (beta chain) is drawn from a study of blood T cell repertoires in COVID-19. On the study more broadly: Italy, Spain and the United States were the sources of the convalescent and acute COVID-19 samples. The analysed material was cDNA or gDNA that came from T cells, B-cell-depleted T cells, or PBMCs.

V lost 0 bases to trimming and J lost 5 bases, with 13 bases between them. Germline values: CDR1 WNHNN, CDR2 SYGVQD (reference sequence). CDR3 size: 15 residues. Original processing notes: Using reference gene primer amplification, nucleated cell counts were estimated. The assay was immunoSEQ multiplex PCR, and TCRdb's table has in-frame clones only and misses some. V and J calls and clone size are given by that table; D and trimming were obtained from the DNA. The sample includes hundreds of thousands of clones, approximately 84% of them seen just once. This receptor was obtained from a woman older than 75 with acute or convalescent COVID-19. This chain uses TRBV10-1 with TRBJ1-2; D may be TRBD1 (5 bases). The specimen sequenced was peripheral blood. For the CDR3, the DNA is TGCGCCAGCAGTGAGTCGAACAGGAAGGCTTATGGCTACACCTTC. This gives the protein CASSESNRKAYGYTF.